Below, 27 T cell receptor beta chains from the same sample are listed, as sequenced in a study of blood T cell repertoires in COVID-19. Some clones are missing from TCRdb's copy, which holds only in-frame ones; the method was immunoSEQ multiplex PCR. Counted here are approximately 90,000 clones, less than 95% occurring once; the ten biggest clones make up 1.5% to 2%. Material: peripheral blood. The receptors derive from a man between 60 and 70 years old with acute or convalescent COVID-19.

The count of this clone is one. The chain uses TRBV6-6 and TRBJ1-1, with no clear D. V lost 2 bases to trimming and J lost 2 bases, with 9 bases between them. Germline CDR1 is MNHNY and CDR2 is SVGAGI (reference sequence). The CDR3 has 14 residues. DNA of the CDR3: TGTGCCAGCAGTTACCAGGAGGAAAACACTGAAGCTTTCTTT. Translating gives CASSYQEENTEAFF.

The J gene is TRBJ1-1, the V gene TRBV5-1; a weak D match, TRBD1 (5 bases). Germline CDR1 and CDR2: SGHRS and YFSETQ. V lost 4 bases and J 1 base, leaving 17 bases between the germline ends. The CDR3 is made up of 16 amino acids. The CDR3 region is CASSQHPQTANTEAFF. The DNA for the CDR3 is TGCGCCAGCAGCCAACACCCCCAGACAGCGAACACTGAAGCTTTCTTT.

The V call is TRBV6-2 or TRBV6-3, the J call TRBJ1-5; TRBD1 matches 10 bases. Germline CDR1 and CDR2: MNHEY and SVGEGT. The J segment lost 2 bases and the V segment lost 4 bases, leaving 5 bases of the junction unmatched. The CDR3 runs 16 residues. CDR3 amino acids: CASSFDRGLGNQPQHF. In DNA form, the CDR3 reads TGTGCCAGCAGTTTCGACAGGGGGCTGGGCAATCAGCCCCAGCATTTT.

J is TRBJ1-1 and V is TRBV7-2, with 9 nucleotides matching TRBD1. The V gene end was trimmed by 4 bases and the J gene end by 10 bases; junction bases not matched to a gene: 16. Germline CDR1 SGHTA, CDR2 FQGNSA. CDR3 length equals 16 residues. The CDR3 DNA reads TGTGCCAGCAGCTATCAACTCGGGACAGGGATGATTGGAGCTTTCTTT. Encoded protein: CASSYQLGTGMIGAFF. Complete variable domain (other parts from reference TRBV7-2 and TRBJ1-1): GAGVSQSPSNKVTEKGKDVELRCDPISGHTALYWYRQSLGQGLEFLIYFQGNSAPDKSGLPSDRFSAERTGGSVSTLTIQRTQQEDSAVYLCASSYQLGTGMIGAFFGQGTRLTVV.

CDR3 nucleotides: TGTGCCAGCTCCCTGACAGCCCCCGGGGGCTACACCTTC. This sequence encodes CASSLTAPGGYTF. The chain is built from TRBV5-6 and TRBJ1-2; D is possibly TRBD1 (5 bases). Germline values: CDR1 SGHDT, CDR2 YYEEEE. The CDR3 runs to 13 residues. V lost 7 bases, J lost 8 bases, and 18 bases lay in between.

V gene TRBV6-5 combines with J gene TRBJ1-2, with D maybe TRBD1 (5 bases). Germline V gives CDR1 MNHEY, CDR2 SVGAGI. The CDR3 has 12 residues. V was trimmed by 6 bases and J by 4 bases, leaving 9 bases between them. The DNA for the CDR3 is TGTGCCAGCAGAACAGGTTCCTATGGCTACACCTTC. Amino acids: CASRTGSYGYTF.

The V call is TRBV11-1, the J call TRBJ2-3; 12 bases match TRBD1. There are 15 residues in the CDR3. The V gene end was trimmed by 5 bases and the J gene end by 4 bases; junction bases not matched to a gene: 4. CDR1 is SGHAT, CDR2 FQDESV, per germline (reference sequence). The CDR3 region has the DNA TGTGCCAGCAGCCCGGGACAGGGGGCGTCAGATACGCAGTATTTT. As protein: CASSPGQGASDTQYF.

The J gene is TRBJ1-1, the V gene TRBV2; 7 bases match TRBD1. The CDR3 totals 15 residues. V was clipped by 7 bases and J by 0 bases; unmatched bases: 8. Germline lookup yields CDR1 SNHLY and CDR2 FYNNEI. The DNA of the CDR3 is TGTGCCAGCACTATACAGGGACAGCTGAACACTGAAGCTTTCTTT. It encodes CASTIQGQLNTEAFF.

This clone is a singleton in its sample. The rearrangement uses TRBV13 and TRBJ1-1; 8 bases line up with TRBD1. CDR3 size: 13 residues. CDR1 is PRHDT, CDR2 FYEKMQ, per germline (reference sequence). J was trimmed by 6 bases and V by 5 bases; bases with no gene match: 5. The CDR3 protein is CASSLGQGAEAFF. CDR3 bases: TGTGCCAGCAGCCTTGGACAGGGCGCTGAAGCTTTCTTT.

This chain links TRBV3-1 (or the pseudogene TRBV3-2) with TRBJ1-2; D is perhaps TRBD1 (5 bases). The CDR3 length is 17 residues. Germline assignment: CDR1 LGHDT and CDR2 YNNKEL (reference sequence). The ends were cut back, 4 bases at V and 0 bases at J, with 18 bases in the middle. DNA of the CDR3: TGTGCCAGCAGCCGACTATTTACGGGGGGGACTAACTATGGCTACACCTTC. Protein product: CASSRLFTGGTNYGYTF.

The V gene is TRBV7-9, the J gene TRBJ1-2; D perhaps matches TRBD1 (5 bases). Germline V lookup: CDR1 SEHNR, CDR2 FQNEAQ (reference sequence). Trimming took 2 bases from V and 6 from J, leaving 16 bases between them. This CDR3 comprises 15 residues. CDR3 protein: CASSLPQGVVDGYTF. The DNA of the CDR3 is TGTGCCAGCAGCTTACCTCAGGGTGTGGTGGATGGCTACACCTTC.

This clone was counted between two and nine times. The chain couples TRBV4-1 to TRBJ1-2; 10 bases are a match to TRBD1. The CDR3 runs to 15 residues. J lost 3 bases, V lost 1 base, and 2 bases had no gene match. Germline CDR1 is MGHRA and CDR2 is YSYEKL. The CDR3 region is CASSQGQGAHYGYTF. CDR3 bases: TGCGCCAGCAGCCAAGGACAGGGGGCGCACTATGGCTACACCTTC.

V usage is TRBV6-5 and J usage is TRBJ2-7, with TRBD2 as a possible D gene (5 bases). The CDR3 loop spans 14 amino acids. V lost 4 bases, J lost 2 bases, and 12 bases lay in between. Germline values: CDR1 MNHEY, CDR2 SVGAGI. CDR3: CASSSPAGPYEQYF. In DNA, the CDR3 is TGTGCCAGCAGTTCTCCTGCGGGCCCCTACGAGCAGTACTTC.

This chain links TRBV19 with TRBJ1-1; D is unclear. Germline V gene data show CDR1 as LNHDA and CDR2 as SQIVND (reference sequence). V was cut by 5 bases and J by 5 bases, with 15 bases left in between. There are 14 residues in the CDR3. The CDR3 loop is CASSAHSHGTEAFF. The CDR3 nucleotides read TGTGCCAGTAGTGCTCACTCCCACGGGACTGAAGCTTTCTTT. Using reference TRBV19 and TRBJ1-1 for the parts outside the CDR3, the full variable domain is DGGITQSPKYLFRKEGQNVTLSCEQNLNHDAMYWYRQDPGQGLRLIYYSQIVNDFQKGDIAEGYSVSREKKESFPLTVTSAQKNPTAFYLCASSAHSHGTEAFFGQGTRLTVV.

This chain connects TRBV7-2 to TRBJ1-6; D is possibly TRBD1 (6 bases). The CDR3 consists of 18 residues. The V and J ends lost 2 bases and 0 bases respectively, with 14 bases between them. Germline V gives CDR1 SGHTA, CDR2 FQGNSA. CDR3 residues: CASSLTGPRSSYNSPLHF. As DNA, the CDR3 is TGTGCCAGCAGCTTAACAGGGCCGAGGAGCTCCTATAATTCACCCCTCCACTTT.

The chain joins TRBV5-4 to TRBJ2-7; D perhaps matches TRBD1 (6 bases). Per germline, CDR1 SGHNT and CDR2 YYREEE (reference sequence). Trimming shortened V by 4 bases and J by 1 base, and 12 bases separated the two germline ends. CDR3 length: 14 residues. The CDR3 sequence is CASSKQGESYEQYF. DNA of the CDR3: TGTGCCAGCAGCAAACAGGGAGAGTCCTACGAGCAGTACTTC.

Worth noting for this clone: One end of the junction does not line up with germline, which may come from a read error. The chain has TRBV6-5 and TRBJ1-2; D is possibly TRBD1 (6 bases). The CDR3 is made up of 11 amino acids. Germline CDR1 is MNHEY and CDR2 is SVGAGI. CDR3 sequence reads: CASSGQSSIPF. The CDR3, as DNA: TGTGCCAGCAGCGGACAGAGTTCTATTCCCTTC.

CDR3: CASSLGLAGYNEQFF. The CDR3 DNA reads TGCGCCAGCAGCTTGGGACTAGCGGGATACAATGAGCAGTTCTTC. The V gene is TRBV5-1, the J gene TRBJ2-1; 11 positions match TRBD2. Germline values: CDR1 SGHRS, CDR2 YFSETQ. V lost 0 bases, J lost 4 bases, and 0 bases stayed unmatched. The CDR3 is 15 amino acids.

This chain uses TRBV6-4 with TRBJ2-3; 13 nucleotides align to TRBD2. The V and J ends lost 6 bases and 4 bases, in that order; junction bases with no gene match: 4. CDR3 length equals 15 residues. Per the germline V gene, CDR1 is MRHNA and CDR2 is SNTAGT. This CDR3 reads CASRWTSGGSDTQYF. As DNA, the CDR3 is TGTGCCAGCAGATGGACTAGCGGGGGCTCAGATACGCAGTATTTT.

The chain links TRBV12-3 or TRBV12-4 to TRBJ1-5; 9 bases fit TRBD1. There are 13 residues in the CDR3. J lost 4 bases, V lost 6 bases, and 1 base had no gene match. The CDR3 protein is CASRGTGNQPQHF. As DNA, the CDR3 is TGTGCCAGCAGAGGGACAGGGAATCAGCCCCAGCATTTT.

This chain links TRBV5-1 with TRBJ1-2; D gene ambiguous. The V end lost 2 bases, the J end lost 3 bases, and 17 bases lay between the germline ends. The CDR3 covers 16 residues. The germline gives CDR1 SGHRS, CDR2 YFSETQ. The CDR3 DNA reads TGCGCCAGCAGCTTCATCCCTTCCCCCGGAGACTATGGCTACACCTTC. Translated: CASSFIPSPGDYGYTF.

The CDR3 DNA reads as TGTGCCAGCAGTCTAGGGGGGGACGTTTCGTACGAGCAGTACGTC. Protein product: CASSLGGDVSYEQYV. The chain carries TRBV28 and TRBJ2-7; TRBD2 might be the D (7 bases). The ends were cut back, 5 bases at V and 4 bases at J, with 18 bases in the middle. CDR1 is MDHEN, CDR2 SYDVKM, per germline. CDR3 length: 15 amino acids.

The CDR3 nucleotides are TGTGCCAGTACAGAGACCTCCTACAATGAGCAGTTCTTC. The encoded protein is CASTETSYNEQFF. The V and J genes are TRBV11-1 and TRBJ2-1; D not certain. CDR3 length equals 13 residues. Trimming took 9 bases from V and 0 from J, leaving 9 bases between them. Per the germline V gene, CDR1 is SGHAT and CDR2 is FQDESV (reference sequence). The whole variable domain, filled in from reference TRBV11-1 and TRBJ2-1, reads EAEVAQSPRYKITEKSQAVAFWCDPISGHATLYWYRQILGQGPELLVQFQDESVVDDSQLPKDRFSAERLKGVDSTLKIQPAELGDSAMYLCASTETSYNEQFFGPGTRLTVL.

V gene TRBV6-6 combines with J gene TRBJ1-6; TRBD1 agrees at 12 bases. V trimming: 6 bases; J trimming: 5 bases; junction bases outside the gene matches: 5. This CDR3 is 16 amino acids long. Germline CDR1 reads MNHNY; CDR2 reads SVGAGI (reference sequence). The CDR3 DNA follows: TGTGCCAGCAGCCCGGGACAGGGGGCCGATAATTCACCCCTCCACTTT. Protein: CASSPGQGADNSPLHF.

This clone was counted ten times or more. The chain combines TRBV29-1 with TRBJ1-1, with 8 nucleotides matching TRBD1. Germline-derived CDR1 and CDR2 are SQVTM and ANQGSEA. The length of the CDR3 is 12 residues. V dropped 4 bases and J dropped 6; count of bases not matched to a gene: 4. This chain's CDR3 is CSVGGTGSEAFF. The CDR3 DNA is TGCAGCGTTGGAGGGACAGGTTCTGAAGCTTTCTTT.

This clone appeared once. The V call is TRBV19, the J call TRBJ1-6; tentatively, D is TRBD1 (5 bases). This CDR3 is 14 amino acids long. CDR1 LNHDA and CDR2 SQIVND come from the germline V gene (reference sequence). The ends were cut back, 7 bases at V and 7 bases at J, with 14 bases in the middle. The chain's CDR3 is CASKLGSGNSPLHF. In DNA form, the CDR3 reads TGTGCCAGTAAATTAGGGTCAGGGAATTCACCCCTCCACTTT.

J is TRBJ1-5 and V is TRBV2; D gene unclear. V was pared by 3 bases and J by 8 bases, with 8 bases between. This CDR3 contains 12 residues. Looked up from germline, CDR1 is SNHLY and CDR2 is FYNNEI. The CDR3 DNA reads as TGTGCCAGCAGTGACGGGAGGGAGCCCCAGCATTTT. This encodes CASSDGREPQHF. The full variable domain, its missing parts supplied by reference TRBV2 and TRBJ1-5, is EPEVTQTPSHQVTQMGQEVILRCVPISNHLYFYWYRQILGQKVEFLVSFYNNEISEKSEIFDDQFSVERPDGSNFTLKIRSTKLEDSAMYFCASSDGREPQHFGDGTRLSIL.